Each of the 18 T cell receptor beta chains below was sequenced from the same sample in a study of T cell repertoires in ileal Crohn's disease. Specified time point: proximal margin of the surgical specimen (macroscopically non-inflamed). Profiled with immunoSEQ multiplex PCR; TCRdb holds only in-frame clones, not every one. This repertoire shows around 7,300 clones, roughly 78% found once; its top ten account for more than 40%. The sequencing sample was made of ileal tissue. These receptors were obtained from an adult with Crohn's disease.

The J gene is TRBJ1-2, the V gene TRBV2; D gene uncertain. This CDR3 spans 16 amino acids. Germline assignment: CDR1 SNHLY and CDR2 FYNNEI. V gave up 4 bases and J gave up 4 bases, with 19 bases separating them. The CDR3: CASSGLVRSTFYGYTF. For the CDR3, the DNA is TGTGCCAGCAGTGGGCTTGTTCGGTCGACATTCTATGGCTACACCTTC.

The rearrangement uses TRBV6-6 and TRBJ1-5, with D unclear. Germline lookup yields CDR1 MNHNY and CDR2 SVGAGI (reference sequence). CDR3 length: 11 residues. Between the trimmed V and J ends, which lost 6 bases and 9 bases, there was a span of 9 bases. For the CDR3, the DNA is TGTGCCAGCAGCTCTTCTCCGCCCCAGCATTTT. It specifies CASSSSPPQHF.

This sequence joins TRBV6-1 and TRBJ1-4; D is unclear. Trimming shortened V by 1 base and J by 6 bases, and 9 bases separated the two germline ends. Germline V CDR1 and CDR2: MNHNS, SASEGT. This CDR3 spans 14 amino acids. For the CDR3, the DNA is TGTGCCAGCAGTGAAGAGGGAGCCCATGAAAAACTGTTTTTT. Translating gives CASSEEGAHEKLFF.

V gene TRBV11-3 combines with J gene TRBJ2-1, with D possibly TRBD2 on 5 matching bases. CDR3 length: 13 residues. Germline values: CDR1 SGHNT, CDR2 YENEEA. V was clipped by 5 bases and J by 7 bases, with 12 bases between them. CDR3 nucleotide sequence: TGTGCCAGCAGCCGCGGACTCGCTAATGAGCAGTTCTTC. It yields the protein CASSRGLANEQFF.

V gene TRBV11-2 combines with J gene TRBJ2-3; 8 nucleotides match TRBD2. The V and J ends lost 5 bases and 4 bases, in that order; junction bases with no gene match: 5. Germline-derived CDR1 and CDR2 are SGHAT and FQNNGV. This CDR3 region has 14 residues. The CDR3 protein is CASSVSREADTQYF. CDR3 in DNA: TGTGCCAGCAGCGTCTCGCGGGAGGCAGATACGCAGTATTTT.

V and J are TRBV18 and TRBJ1-3; no clear D. Germline CDR1 KGHSH, CDR2 LQKENI. Trimming took off 0 bases at V and 7 bases at J, with 7 bases between the two ends. The CDR3 length is 13 residues. CDR3 DNA sequence: TGTGCCAGCTCACCACCTGGTGGCAACACCATATATTTT. Its protein product is CASSPPGGNTIYF.

V and J are TRBV29-1 and TRBJ1-1; a possible D gene is TRBD1 (5 bases). The CDR3 covers 15 residues. The germline CDR1 and CDR2 sequences are SQVTM and ANQGSEA. V was shortened by 7 bases and J by 1 base, with 19 bases between the two germline ends. The CDR3 sequence is CSAQNHGAGNTEAFF. DNA of the CDR3: TGCAGCGCTCAAAATCACGGGGCAGGGAACACTGAAGCTTTCTTT.

As to this clone: Other DNA sequences in the sample encode the same CDR3. The J gene is TRBJ1-3, the V gene TRBV6-1, with unresolved D. With 3 bases removed from V and 4 bases from J, the gap between germline ends came to 10 bases. The length of the CDR3 is 14 residues. CDR1 and CDR2 (germline): MNHNS, SASEGT. CDR3 DNA: TGTGCCAGCAGTGAGGGCAGTTCGGGAAACACCATATATTTT. Translated, it gives CASSEGSSGNTIYF.

This clone came up a few times. CDR3 amino acids: CASSLGGRVTDTQYF. Written as DNA, the CDR3 is TGTGCCAGCAGCTTAGGTGGGAGAGTAACAGATACGCAGTATTTT. V usage is TRBV7-9 and J usage is TRBJ2-3; perhaps TRBD2 as D (5 bases). The germline V gene has CDR1 SEHNR and CDR2 FQNEAQ (reference sequence). CDR3 length equals 15 residues. Trimming cost V 1 base and J 3 bases, with 11 bases left between them.

This clone has a handful of counts. The same CDR3 also results from other DNA sequences found in this sample. The CDR3 loop reads CASRTESSYNEQFF. In nucleotides, the CDR3 is TGCGCCAGCCGTACAGAGAGTTCCTACAATGAGCAGTTCTTC. V and J are TRBV5-1 and TRBJ2-1; D remains ambiguous. This CDR3 is built from 14 residues. The ends were cut back, 7 bases at V and 1 base at J, with 12 bases in the middle. CDR1 and CDR2 from the germline V gene are SGHRS and YFSETQ. The full variable domain, with the rest looked up from reference TRBV5-1 and TRBJ2-1, is KAGVTQTPRYLIKTRGQQVTLSCSPISGHRSVSWYQQTPGQGLQFLFEYFSETQRNKGNFPGRFSGRQFSNSRSEMNVSTLELGDSALYLCASRTESSYNEQFFGPGTRLTVL.

This clone was recorded a few times. V gene TRBV5-1 combines with J gene TRBJ1-1; maybe TRBD1 (6 bases). Looked up from germline, CDR1 is SGHRS and CDR2 is YFSETQ. CDR3 size: 16 residues. Trimming shortened V by 4 bases and J by 3 bases, and 19 bases separated the two germline ends. In DNA form, the CDR3 reads TGCGCCAGCAGCGGCTTCGGGGGGCGAAGAGACACTGAAGCTTTCTTT. Its protein product is CASSGFGGRRDTEAFF.

The CDR3 coding sequence is TGTGCCAGTAGTCCTTCAGGGGGCGGAAGCTATGGCTACACCTTC. The encoded protein is CASSPSGGGSYGYTF. This sequence joins TRBV19 and TRBJ1-2, with 8 bases lining up with TRBD1. CDR3 length equals 15 residues. J lost 4 bases, V lost 5 bases, and 9 bases had no gene match. Per the germline V gene, CDR1 is LNHDA and CDR2 is SQIVND (reference sequence).

This chain uses TRBV5-6 with TRBJ1-2, with 7 bases lining up with TRBD1. The germline V gene has CDR1 SGHDT and CDR2 YYEEEE. The CDR3 loop spans 14 amino acids. Trimming cost V 0 bases and J 4 bases; bases outside gene matches: 3. CDR3 nucleotides: TGTGCCAGCAGCTTGGACCAGGGGGGCTATGGCTACACCTTC. This encodes CASSLDQGGYGYTF.

In this sample, this clone turned up a few times. J is TRBJ2-5 and V is TRBV4-3; D uncertain. The CDR3 has 16 residues. The germline V gene encodes CDR1 LGHNA and CDR2 YSLEER. Between the trimmed V and J ends, which lost 0 bases and 1 base, there was a span of 12 bases. The CDR3 spells CASSQEGLVLQETQYF. CDR3 coding DNA: TGCGCCAGCAGCCAAGAAGGGCTAGTCCTCCAAGAGACCCAGTACTTC.

This chain joins TRBV2 and TRBJ2-3; 8 bases are a match to TRBD1. Germline assignment: CDR1 SNHLY and CDR2 FYNNEI. This CDR3 spans 12 amino acids. The junction had 11 bases not matched to a gene; V was cut back by 10 bases and J by 11 bases. The CDR3 DNA is TGTGCCACCTACGACAGGGGCTGGGTGCAGTATTTT. Encoded protein: CATYDRGWVQYF.

V usage is TRBV28 and J usage is TRBJ1-2; D remains ambiguous. Germline lookup yields CDR1 MDHEN and CDR2 SYDVKM. The CDR3 runs to 13 residues. Between the trimmed V and J ends, which lost 8 bases and 5 bases, there was a span of 15 bases. The CDR3 sequence is CASGGRPGYGYTF. CDR3 DNA sequence: TGTGCCAGCGGCGGACGCCCGGGATATGGCTACACCTTC.

The V call is TRBV11-2, the J call TRBJ1-1, with D unresolved. Germline values: CDR1 SGHAT, CDR2 FQNNGV. Trimming cost V 7 bases and J 6 bases, with 12 bases left between them. The CDR3 spans 12 residues. The CDR3 DNA follows: TGTGCCAGCACTGGAGTTTTATCTGAAGCTTTCTTT. Protein product: CASTGVLSEAFF.

This rearrangement joins TRBV11-2 to TRBJ1-2; D gene uncertain. V shed 5 bases and J shed 3 bases, with 16 bases lying between them. In germline, CDR1 is SGHAT, CDR2 FQNNGV. CDR3 length equals 15 residues. CDR3 sequence: CASSLGAPSYYGYTF. The CDR3 DNA reads TGTGCCAGCAGCCTGGGCGCCCCCTCTTACTATGGCTACACCTTC.